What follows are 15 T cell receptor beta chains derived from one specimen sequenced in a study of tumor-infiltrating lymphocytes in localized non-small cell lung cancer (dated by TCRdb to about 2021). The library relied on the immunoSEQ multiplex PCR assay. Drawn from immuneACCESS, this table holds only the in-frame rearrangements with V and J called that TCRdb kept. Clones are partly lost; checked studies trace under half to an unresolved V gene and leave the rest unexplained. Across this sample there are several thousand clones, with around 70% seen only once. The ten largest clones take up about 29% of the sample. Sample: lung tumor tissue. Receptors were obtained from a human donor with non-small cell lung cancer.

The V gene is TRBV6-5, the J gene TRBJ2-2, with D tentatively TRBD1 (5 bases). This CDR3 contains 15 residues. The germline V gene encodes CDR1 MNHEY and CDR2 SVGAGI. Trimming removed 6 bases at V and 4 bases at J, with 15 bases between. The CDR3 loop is CASSLDTSGTGELFF. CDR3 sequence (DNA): TGTGCCAGCAGCCTGGACACCTCTGGCACCGGGGAGCTGTTTTTT.

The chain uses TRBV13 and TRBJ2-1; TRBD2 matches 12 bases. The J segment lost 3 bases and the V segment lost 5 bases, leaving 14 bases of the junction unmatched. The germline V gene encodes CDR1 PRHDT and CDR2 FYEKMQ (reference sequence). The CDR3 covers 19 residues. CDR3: CASSPTSGGYTTVYNEQFF. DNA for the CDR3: TGTGCCAGCAGCCCGACTAGCGGGGGCTACACGACCGTCTACAATGAGCAGTTCTTC.

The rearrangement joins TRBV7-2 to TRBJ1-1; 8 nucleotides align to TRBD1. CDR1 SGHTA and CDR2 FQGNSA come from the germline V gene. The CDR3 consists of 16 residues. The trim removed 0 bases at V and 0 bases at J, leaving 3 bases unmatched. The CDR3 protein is CASSLATGGMNTEAFF. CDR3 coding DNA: TGTGCCAGCAGCTTAGCTACAGGGGGGATGAACACTGAAGCTTTCTTT. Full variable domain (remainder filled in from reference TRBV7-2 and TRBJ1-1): GAGVSQSPSNKVTEKGKDVELRCDPISGHTALYWYRQSLGQGLEFLIYFQGNSAPDKSGLPSDRFSAERTGGSVSTLTIQRTQQEDSAVYLCASSLATGGMNTEAFFGQGTRLTVV.

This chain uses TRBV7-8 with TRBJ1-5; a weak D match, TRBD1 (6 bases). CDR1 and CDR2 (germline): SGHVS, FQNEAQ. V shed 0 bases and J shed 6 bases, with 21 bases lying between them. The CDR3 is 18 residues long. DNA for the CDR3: TGTGCCAGCAGCTTAGCCTTCGGGACATCCAAGGGGGGTCAGCCCCAGCATTTT. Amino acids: CASSLAFGTSKGGQPQHF.

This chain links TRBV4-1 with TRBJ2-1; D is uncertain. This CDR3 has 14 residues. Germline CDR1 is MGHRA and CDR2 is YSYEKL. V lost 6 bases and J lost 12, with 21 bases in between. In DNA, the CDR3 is TGCGCCAGCAGTCCACTCCAACTAAGGTTGGGGCAGTTCTTC. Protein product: CASSPLQLRLGQFF.

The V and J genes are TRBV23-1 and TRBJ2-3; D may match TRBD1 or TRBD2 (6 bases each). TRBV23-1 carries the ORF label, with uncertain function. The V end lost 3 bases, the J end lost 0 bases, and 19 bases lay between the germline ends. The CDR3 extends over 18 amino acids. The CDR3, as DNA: TGCGCCAGCAGTCAGCGGGACACCTCAAGACCTAGCACAGATACGCAGTATTTT. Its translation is CASSQRDTSRPSTDTQYF.

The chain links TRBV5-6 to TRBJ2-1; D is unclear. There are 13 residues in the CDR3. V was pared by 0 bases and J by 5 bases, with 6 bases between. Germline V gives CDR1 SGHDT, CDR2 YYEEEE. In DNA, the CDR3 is TGTGCCAGCAGCTTGGCGCTAAACAATGAGCAGTTCTTC. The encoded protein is CASSLALNNEQFF.

The CDR3 is CASSAGTSGGEQFF. The CDR3 nucleotides are TGTGCCAGCAGTGCGGGGACTAGCGGGGGGGAGCAGTTCTTC. The chain uses TRBV6-1 and TRBJ2-1, with TRBD2 matching over 15 bases. The trim removed 4 bases at V and 10 bases at J, leaving 2 bases unmatched. The CDR3 totals 14 residues. Germline assignment: CDR1 MNHNS and CDR2 SASEGT.

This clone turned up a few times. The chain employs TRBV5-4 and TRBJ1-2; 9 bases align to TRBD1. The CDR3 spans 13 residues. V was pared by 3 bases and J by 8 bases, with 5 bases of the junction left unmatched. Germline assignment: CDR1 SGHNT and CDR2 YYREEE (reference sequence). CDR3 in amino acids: CASSSWTGVGYTF. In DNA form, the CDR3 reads TGTGCCAGCAGCTCTTGGACAGGGGTCGGCTACACCTTC.

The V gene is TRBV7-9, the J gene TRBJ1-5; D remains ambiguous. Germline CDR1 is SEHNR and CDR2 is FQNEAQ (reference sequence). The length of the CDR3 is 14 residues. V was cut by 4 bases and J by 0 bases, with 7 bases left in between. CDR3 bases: TGTGCCAGCAGCTCCGACTATAGCAATCAGCCCCAGCATTTT. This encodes CASSSDYSNQPQHF. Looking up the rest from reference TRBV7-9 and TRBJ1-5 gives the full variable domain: DTGVSQNPRHKITKRGQNVTFRCDPISEHNRLYWYRQTLGQGPEFLTYFQNEAQLEKSRLLSDRFSAERPKGSFSTLEIQRTEQGDSAMYLCASSSDYSNQPQHFGDGTRLSIL.

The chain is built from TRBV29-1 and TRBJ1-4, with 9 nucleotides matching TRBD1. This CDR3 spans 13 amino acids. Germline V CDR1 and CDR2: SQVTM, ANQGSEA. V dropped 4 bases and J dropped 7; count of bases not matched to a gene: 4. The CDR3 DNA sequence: TGCAGCGTTGCTGGGACAGGGTTTGAAAAACTGTTTTTT. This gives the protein CSVAGTGFEKLFF.

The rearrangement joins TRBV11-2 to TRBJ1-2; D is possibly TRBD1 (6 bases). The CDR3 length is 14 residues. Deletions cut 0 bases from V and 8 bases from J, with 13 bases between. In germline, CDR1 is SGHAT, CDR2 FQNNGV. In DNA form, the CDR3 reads TGTGCCAGCAGCTTAGATCCAGGGGCCGGCGGCTACACCTTC. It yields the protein CASSLDPGAGGYTF.

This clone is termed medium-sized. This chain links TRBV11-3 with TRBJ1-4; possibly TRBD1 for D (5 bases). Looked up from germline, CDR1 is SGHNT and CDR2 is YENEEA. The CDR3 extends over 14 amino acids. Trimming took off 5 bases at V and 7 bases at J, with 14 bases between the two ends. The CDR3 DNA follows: TGTGCCAGCAGCCCCCAGGGCAATACTGAAAAACTGTTTTTT. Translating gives CASSPQGNTEKLFF.

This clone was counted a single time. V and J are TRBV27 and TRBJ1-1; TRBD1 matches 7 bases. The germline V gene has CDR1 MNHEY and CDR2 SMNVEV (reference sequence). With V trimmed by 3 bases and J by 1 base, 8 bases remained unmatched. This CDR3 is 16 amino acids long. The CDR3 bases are TGTGCCAGCAGTTTCCGGTCCGGGACAGCGAACACTGAAGCTTTCTTT. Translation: CASSFRSGTANTEAFF.

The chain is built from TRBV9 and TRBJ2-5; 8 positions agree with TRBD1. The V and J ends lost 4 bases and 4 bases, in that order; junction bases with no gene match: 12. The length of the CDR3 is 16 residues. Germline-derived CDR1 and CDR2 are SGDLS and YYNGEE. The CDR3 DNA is TGTGCCAGCAGCCCCTGGGGACAGGCCTCATCAGAGACCCAGTACTTC. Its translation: CASSPWGQASSETQYF. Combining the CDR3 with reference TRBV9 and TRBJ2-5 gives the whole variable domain DSGVTQTPKHLITATGQRVTLRCSPRSGDLSVYWYQQSLDQGLQFLIQYYNGEERAKGNILERFSAQQFPDLHSELNLSSLELGDSALYFCASSPWGQASSETQYFGPGTRLLVL.